The 27 T cell receptor beta chains listed next were all sequenced from one sample in a study of T cells after yellow fever vaccination. Via MiXCR, TCRdb re-called the 5' RACE reads, giving one row per CDR3 protein. The table records under 400,000 distinct CDR3 sequences, roughly 11% of them present only once. The material sequenced was PBMCs, taken on the day of the first yellow fever vaccination. The receptors were gathered from a man aged 18 to 30 who received the YFV17D yellow fever vaccine.

The chain combines TRBV11-2 with TRBJ2-7; 7 nucleotides match TRBD1. In germline, CDR1 is SGHAT, CDR2 FQNNGV. This CDR3 is built from 14 residues. Trimming removed 1 base from V and 3 bases from J; junction bases left unmatched: 3. CDR3 region: CASSLASGGYEQYF. CDR3 DNA: TGTGCCAGCAGCTTAGCGTCAGGGGGCTACGAGCAGTACTTC.

The chain couples TRBV5-4 to TRBJ2-7; D not resolved. The CDR3 runs 14 residues. Trimming pared 3 bases from V and 3 bases from J, leaving 13 bases between. CDR1 is SGHNT, CDR2 YYREEE, per germline (reference sequence). The CDR3 is CASSSANFGYEQYF. In nucleotides, the CDR3 is TGTGCCAGCAGCTCGGCCAACTTCGGCTACGAGCAGTACTTC.

This clonotype was seen only a few times. The rearrangement links TRBV6-2 or TRBV6-3 to TRBJ1-1; D is unclear. Trimming stripped 6 bases from V and 4 bases from J, with 18 bases between. Germline CDR1 is MNHEY and CDR2 is SVGEGT. This CDR3 region has 15 residues. The CDR3 is CASRRRPARATEAFF. CDR3 sequence (DNA): TGTGCCAGCAGACGTCGGCCCGCGCGGGCCACTGAAGCTTTCTTT.

The V and J genes are TRBV20-1 and TRBJ2-5; 12 nucleotides align to TRBD2. The V segment lost 0 bases and the J segment 5 bases; nucleotides outside the gene matches: 10. This CDR3 has 17 amino acids. Germline CDR1 DFQATT, CDR2 SNEGSKA (reference sequence). DNA for the CDR3: TGCAGTGCTAGAGATCGGCTAGCGGGGGGGTTTATGGAGACCCAGTACTTC. Residues: CSARDRLAGGFMETQYF.

This clonotype has only a few counts. This sequence joins TRBV20-1 and TRBJ1-1; perhaps TRBD1 as D (6 bases). Germline lookup yields CDR1 DFQATT and CDR2 SNEGSKA (reference sequence). The CDR3 runs 12 residues. Trimming cost V 5 bases and J 3 bases, with 10 bases left between them. CDR3 bases: TGCAGTGCTGTTCCAGGGGACACTGAAGCTTTCTTT. Amino acid sequence: CSAVPGDTEAFF.

Only a few counts were recorded for this clonotype. This chain connects TRBV19 to TRBJ1-5, with D possibly TRBD1 on 5 matching bases. Trimming stripped 5 bases from V and 0 bases from J, with 8 bases between. The germline CDR1 and CDR2 sequences are LNHDA and SQIVND (reference sequence). The CDR3 is 14 amino acids. CDR3 sequence (DNA): TGTGCCAGTAGTGGGGGAGATAGCAATCAGCCCCAGCATTTT. This translates into CASSGGDSNQPQHF.

This chain joins TRBV7-9 and TRBJ2-1; TRBD1 might be the D (6 bases). CDR1 is SEHNR, CDR2 FQNEAQ, per germline (reference sequence). This CDR3 has 16 amino acids. The germline V and J ends were trimmed by 1 base and 5 bases, with 15 bases remaining between them. The CDR3 region is CASSLVGRGTNNEQFF. DNA of the CDR3: TGTGCCAGCAGCTTAGTCGGCAGGGGAACAAACAATGAGCAGTTCTTC. Full variable domain (missing parts from reference TRBV7-9 and TRBJ2-1): DTGVSQNPRHKITKRGQNVTFRCDPISEHNRLYWYRQTLGQGPEFLTYFQNEAQLEKSRLLSDRFSAERPKGSFSTLEIQRTEQGDSAMYLCASSLVGRGTNNEQFFGPGTRLTVL.

In this sample, this clonotype turned up many times. The chain links TRBV3-1 to TRBJ1-5; possible D gene TRBD1, 5 bases. The CDR3 length is 14 residues. From germline, CDR1 is LGHDT and CDR2 YNNKEL (reference sequence). Trimming removed 2 bases at V and 6 bases at J, with 11 bases between. Written as DNA, the CDR3 is TGTGCCAGCAGCCAATCAGGGTTCCGTCAGCCCCAGCATTTT. It is translated as CASSQSGFRQPQHF.

This clonotype was recorded a few times. J is TRBJ2-2 and V is TRBV12-3 or TRBV12-4, with D hard to call. The CDR3 is made up of 13 amino acids. Trimming left V 1 base short and J 8 bases short, with 8 bases between. The CDR3 DNA reads TGTGCCAGCAGTTTAGTGTCGGCGGGGGAGCTGTTTTTT. Protein sequence: CASSLVSAGELFF.

V usage is TRBV20-1 and J usage is TRBJ2-7, with D perhaps TRBD2 (6 bases). CDR1 is DFQATT and CDR2 is SNEGSKA in the germline V gene (reference sequence). CDR3 length: 14 amino acids. With 6 bases removed from V and 3 bases from J, the gap between germline ends came to 18 bases. In DNA, the CDR3 is TGCAGTGCCCAGTTGACTAGACCTAACTACGAGCAGTACGTC. The encoded protein is CSAQLTRPNYEQYV.

Ten or more counts support this clonotype. The chain employs TRBV9 and TRBJ1-2; D call uncertain. The V and J ends lost 0 bases and 7 bases respectively, with 13 bases between them. The V gene's germline CDR1 is SGDLS and CDR2 YYNGEE. The CDR3 sequence is 14 residues long. The CDR3 protein is CASSVEQYLGGYTF. CDR3 DNA sequence: TGTGCCAGCAGCGTAGAACAGTACCTCGGTGGCTACACCTTC.

The chain uses TRBV7-2 and TRBJ2-7, with a weak D call TRBD2 (6 bases). The germline V gene encodes CDR1 SGHTA and CDR2 FQGNSA. This CDR3 contains 15 residues. V was cut by 6 bases and J by 7 bases, with 22 bases left in between. The DNA for the CDR3 is TGTGCCAGCAGGCGGAGGGCCGGAGGGGATATGGAGCAGTACGTC. This codes for CASRRRAGGDMEQYV.

V is TRBV7-3 and J is TRBJ2-6; D is ambiguous. The CDR3 has 14 residues. Deletions cut 4 bases from V and 4 bases from J, with 8 bases between. The V gene's germline CDR1 is SGHTA and CDR2 FQGTGA. CDR3 in DNA: TGTGCCAGCAGCTCCCCCACGGGGGCCAACGTCCTGACTTTC. Translation: CASSSPTGANVLTF.

This clonotype occurred a few times. The chain employs TRBV9 and TRBJ1-6; 7 nucleotides line up with TRBD1. This CDR3 spans 14 amino acids. Germline CDR1 and CDR2: SGDLS and YYNGEE. V gave up 5 bases and J gave up 8 bases; unmatched junction bases: 7. CDR3 protein: CASRAGTAYSPLHF. For the CDR3, the DNA is TGTGCCAGCAGGGCCGGGACAGCCTATTCACCCCTCCACTTT.

This clonotype was observed many times. V gene TRBV20-1 combines with J gene TRBJ1-3; D gene uncertain. Deletions cut 3 bases from V and 4 bases from J, with 4 bases between. Germline V CDR1 and CDR2: DFQATT, SNEGSKA (reference sequence). This CDR3 spans 11 amino acids. CDR3 DNA sequence: TGCAGTGCTAGTGGGGGAAACACCATATATTTT. This gives the protein CSASGGNTIYF.

The chain combines TRBV4-2 with TRBJ1-2; D ambiguous. This CDR3 region has 14 residues. CDR1 LGHNA and CDR2 YNFKEQ come from the germline V gene. V was clipped by 1 base and J by 3 bases, with 9 bases between them. The CDR3 protein is CASSQVGRDYGYTF. The CDR3 DNA follows: TGTGCCAGCAGCCAAGTTGGGCGGGACTATGGCTACACCTTC.

The V and J genes are TRBV6-5 and TRBJ2-5, with D unclear. V was trimmed by 0 bases and J by 4 bases, leaving 12 bases between them. From germline, CDR1 is MNHEY and CDR2 SVGAGI. The CDR3 has 15 amino acids. CDR3 nucleotides: TGTGCCAGCAGTTACTCGGCTAGGCACCGAGAGACCCAGTACTTC. Its protein is CASSYSARHRETQYF.

The rearrangement uses TRBV5-1 and TRBJ1-2, with D hard to call. The CDR3 totals 14 residues. Trimming took off 3 bases at V and 3 bases at J, with 12 bases between the two ends. Germline CDR1 is SGHRS and CDR2 is YFSETQ. CDR3 sequence: CASSYPAGDYGYTF. As DNA, the CDR3 is TGCGCCAGCAGCTACCCCGCCGGGGACTATGGCTACACCTTC.

V and J are TRBV1 and TRBJ2-7; TRBD2, as called in the table, went unchecked against the DNA. TRBV1 is a pseudogene segment. The CDR3 consists of 15 residues. The CDR3, as DNA: TGCACCAGCGGACTAGACGCGGAAAGGGCCTACGAGCAGTACTTC. It specifies CTSGLDAERAYEQYF.

The chain employs TRBV6-1 and TRBJ1-5, with D possibly being TRBD1 (6 bases). Germline-derived CDR1 and CDR2 are MNHNS and SASEGT. This CDR3 has 17 amino acids. The V end lost 6 bases, the J end lost 1 base, and 19 bases lay between the germline ends. The CDR3 DNA is TGTGCCAGCAGGAACAGGGCTTCAACCGTAAGCAATCAGCCCCAGCATTTT. Translating it yields CASRNRASTVSNQPQHF.

This clonotype was detected a few times. J is TRBJ1-4 and V is TRBV4-2, with no clear D. Trimming removed 0 bases at V and 4 bases at J, with 12 bases between. Germline CDR1 LGHNA, CDR2 YNFKEQ. The CDR3 spans 16 residues. The CDR3 loop reads CASSQDRFLDNEKLFF. CDR3 DNA: TGTGCCAGCAGCCAAGATAGATTTTTGGATAATGAAAAACTGTTTTTT.

This clonotype was detected only a few times. The chain employs TRBV4-2 and TRBJ2-7; TRBD2 agrees at 14 bases. Per germline, CDR1 LGHNA and CDR2 YNFKEQ. The CDR3 totals 18 residues. J lost 0 bases, V lost 1 base, and 5 bases had no gene match. This CDR3 reads CASSQGRLAGGLSYEQYF. The CDR3 nucleotides are TGTGCCAGCAGCCAAGGGAGACTAGCGGGGGGGCTCTCCTACGAGCAGTACTTC.

This clonotype has only a few counts. This rearrangement joins TRBV9 to TRBJ1-6, with a weak D call TRBD1 (5 bases). The CDR3 sequence is 15 residues long. The germline CDR1 and CDR2 sequences are SGDLS and YYNGEE. Trimming left V 3 bases short and J 9 bases short, with 16 bases between. In DNA form, the CDR3 reads TGTGCCAGCAGCGACCTGAGGGGCGCAGGTTCACCCCTCCACTTT. Encoded protein: CASSDLRGAGSPLHF.

The genes are TRBV15 and TRBJ2-1; 8 positions agree with TRBD2. Germline loops: CDR1 LNHNV, CDR2 YYDKDF (reference sequence). The CDR3 has 16 residues. The junction had 7 bases not matched to a gene; V was cut back by 0 bases and J by 6 bases. DNA of the CDR3: TGTGCCACCAGCAGAGATCTCCAGCGGGGGATCAATGAGCAGTTCTTC. Its translation: CATSRDLQRGINEQFF.

This clonotype has only a few counts. The J gene is TRBJ1-4, the V gene TRBV6-2 or TRBV6-3; D is uncertain. The V end was cut by 2 bases, the J end by 6 bases, with 13 bases between. There are 15 residues in the CDR3. Per germline, CDR1 MNHEY and CDR2 SVGEGT. CDR3 sequence reads: CASSYPAAVDEKLFF. The DNA for the CDR3 is TGTGCCAGCAGTTACCCGGCAGCGGTCGATGAAAAACTGTTTTTT.

The chain recombines TRBV18 with TRBJ2-7, with 15 positions matching TRBD2. CDR1 and CDR2 (germline): KGHSH, LQKENI. The CDR3 sequence is 19 residues long. V lost 5 bases and J lost 2; bases outside the gene matches: 13. The CDR3 spells CASSKTPGLAGGSTYEQYF. The CDR3 bases are TGTGCCAGCTCAAAAACACCGGGACTAGCGGGGGGCTCGACCTACGAGCAGTACTTC.

A note on this clonotype: At one end, the junction sequence differs from germline, possibly due to a read error. The rearrangement links TRBV10-3 to TRBJ2-1; D possibly matches TRBD1 or TRBD2 (6 bases each). Per germline, CDR1 ENHRY and CDR2 SYGVKD. The CDR3 consists of 14 residues. The DNA of the CDR3 is TGTGCCATCAGCGAGTCGAGGGGGGCTGGTGAGCAGTTCTTC. Translation gives CAISESRGAGEQFF.